One sample yielded the 26 T cell receptor beta chains listed below, sequenced in a study of T cells expressing NK-cell markers. Following a re-call of the 5' RACE reads, TCRdb has one entry per CDR3 protein and lacks DNA. Here the sample table reports over 250,000 distinct CDR3 sequences. Sequencing used blood T cells: a sorted CD56 or NKG2C T cell subset, CD4+ or CD8+ T cells, or bulk PBMC T cells (not recorded which). Source of these receptors: a woman aged 18 to 75 in good health.

This chain connects TRBV6-2 or TRBV6-3 to TRBJ1-1. Germline CDR1 and CDR2: MNHEY and SVGEGT. This CDR3 is built from 13 residues. This CDR3 reads CASTLPRNTEAFF.

The J gene is TRBJ2-3, the V gene TRBV5-1. Per germline, CDR1 SGHRS and CDR2 YFSETQ. CDR3 length equals 12 residues. CDR3 residues: CASSLGQDTQYF.

This sequence joins TRBV5-1 and TRBJ2-3; TCRdb proposes TRBD2, but this gene call is untestable without DNA. CDR3 length equals 16 residues. Germline CDR1 SGHRS, CDR2 YFSETQ. CDR3 sequence: CASRYPSGGERDTQYF.

The J gene is TRBJ1-2, the V gene TRBV19; the TCRdb D gene call, TRBD1, has no DNA to confirm it. CDR3 size: 15 residues. The germline gives CDR1 LNHDA, CDR2 SQIVND (reference sequence). Here the CDR3 reads CASSIAGGRSYGYTF.

The chain's CDR3 is CAWSTGLNAEAFF. This sequence joins TRBV30 and TRBJ1-1; the D gene TCRdb calls, TRBD1, cannot be checked with no DNA. CDR1 and CDR2 from the germline V gene are GTSNPN and SVGIG (reference sequence). The CDR3 is made up of 13 amino acids.

CDR3 in amino acids: CASSTTGWNTEAFF. V and J are TRBV5-1 and TRBJ1-1; lacking DNA, the TRBD1 call made by TCRdb goes unchecked. The CDR3 sequence is 14 residues long. Germline CDR1 and CDR2: SGHRS and YFSETQ.

This rearrangement joins TRBV28 to TRBJ2-5; TCRdb gives TRBD2 as the D gene, but with no DNA this cannot be confirmed. This CDR3 has 16 residues. CDR1 and CDR2 from the germline V gene are MDHEN and SYDVKM. CDR3 region: CASSQHSGRAWETQYF.

The chain is built from TRBV7-2 and TRBJ1-1; TCRdb designates TRBD1, a call that cannot be tested without DNA. The germline V gene encodes CDR1 SGHTA and CDR2 FQGNSA. This CDR3 is built from 16 residues. Here the CDR3 reads CASSPLGQSRNTEAFF.

This chain uses TRBV28 with TRBJ1-1. CDR3 length: 16 amino acids. Germline values: CDR1 MDHEN, CDR2 SYDVKM. The CDR3 sequence: CASSSLLRGGRAEAFF. The full variable domain, with the rest looked up from reference TRBV28 and TRBJ1-1, is DVKVTQSSRYLVKRTGEKVFLECVQDMDHENMFWYRQDPGLGLRLIYFSYDVKMKEKGDIPEGYSVSREKKERFSLILESASTNQTSMYLCASSSLLRGGRAEAFFGQGTRLTVV.

The rearrangement joins TRBV12-3 or TRBV12-4 to TRBJ1-1. The CDR3 spans 14 residues. CDR3 residues: CASSFDRRWTEAFF.

The chain uses TRBV27 and TRBJ2-3; as DNA is missing, the TRBD1 call by TCRdb cannot be tested. Germline V lookup: CDR1 MNHEY, CDR2 SMNVEV (reference sequence). This CDR3 comprises 15 residues. CDR3 loop: CASSLSGRGHHTQYF.

The chain employs TRBV4-3 and TRBJ2-5; the TRBD1 assignment by TCRdb is unverifiable without DNA. In germline, CDR1 is LGHNA, CDR2 YSLEER. The CDR3 has 15 amino acids. The CDR3 sequence is CASSQTPGRQETQYF.

The gene calls are TRBV4-2 and TRBJ2-1; TCRdb picks TRBD2, but there is no DNA to check that call. The length of the CDR3 is 20 residues. Germline values: CDR1 LGHNA, CDR2 YNFKEQ. The CDR3 sequence: CASSLSGTSGGPSSYNEQFF.

The rearrangement joins TRBV5-4 to TRBJ2-7; as DNA is missing, the TRBD1 call by TCRdb cannot be tested. CDR1 and CDR2 (germline): SGHNT, YYREEE (reference sequence). This CDR3 has 16 amino acids. CDR3: CASSSPRGGGSDEQYF.

The chain joins TRBV7-8 to TRBJ2-5; TCRdb's D call of TRBD2 is untestable without DNA. Germline V gene lookup returns CDR1 SGHVS and CDR2 FQNEAQ. This CDR3 spans 18 amino acids. The CDR3 region is CASSLQILAGAYQETQYF.

The chain carries TRBV5-4 and TRBJ1-3; the D gene TCRdb calls, TRBD1, cannot be checked with no DNA. CDR1 SGHNT and CDR2 YYREEE come from the germline V gene (reference sequence). This CDR3 is built from 15 residues. The CDR3 here is CASSFEGARGNTIYF.

The CDR3 sequence is CASSQDRTGTFF. J is TRBJ1-1 and V is TRBV4-1; the D call from TCRdb, TRBD1, cannot be confirmed without DNA. The germline V gene encodes CDR1 MGHRA and CDR2 YSYEKL. CDR3 length equals 12 residues.

The V and J genes are TRBV12-3 or TRBV12-4 and TRBJ1-4. The CDR3 is 11 residues long. This CDR3 is CASSLAEKLFF.

The chain couples TRBV4-3 to TRBJ2-1; TCRdb reports TRBD1, a call that lacks DNA to check it against. The CDR3 contains 12 residues. Germline CDR1 reads LGHNA; CDR2 reads YSLEER. The CDR3 protein is CASSQRGNEQFF.

The rearrangement uses TRBV6-1 and TRBJ2-2. The germline gives CDR1 MNHNS, CDR2 SASEGT. The CDR3 has 16 amino acids. CDR3 amino acids: CASSKQVNYNTGELFF.

The rearrangement joins TRBV5-4 to TRBJ2-2. Per the germline V gene, CDR1 is SGHNT and CDR2 is YYREEE (reference sequence). The CDR3 length is 15 residues. The CDR3 is CASSDRRKVTGELFF.

The CDR3 sequence: CSASITGDGYTF. This chain joins TRBV20-1 and TRBJ1-2; TCRdb reports TRBD1, a call that lacks DNA to check it against. The CDR3 consists of 12 residues. CDR1 is DFQATT, CDR2 SNEGSKA, per germline (reference sequence).

The V call is TRBV15, the J call TRBJ2-4. The germline CDR1 and CDR2 sequences are LNHNV and YYDKDF (reference sequence). The CDR3 is 12 amino acids. The CDR3 sequence: CATRGPKNIQYF.

The V gene is TRBV10-3, the J gene TRBJ2-7; TCRdb returns TRBD1, unconfirmable since there is no DNA. The germline gives CDR1 ENHRY, CDR2 SYGVKD. The CDR3 totals 13 residues. This chain's CDR3 is CAINRDRFYEQYF.

V is TRBV6-2 or TRBV6-3 and J is TRBJ2-5; TCRdb proposes TRBD1, but this gene call is untestable without DNA. The CDR3 spans 13 residues. Germline V gene lookup returns CDR1 MNHEY and CDR2 SVGEGT. CDR3 residues: CASGTGYRETQYF.

The chain is built from TRBV12-3 or TRBV12-4 and TRBJ2-2. This CDR3 contains 13 residues. CDR3 protein: CASSFSGTGELFF.